This T cell receptor (beta chain) appears in the sequencing data of a study of blood T cell repertoires in COVID-19. Study information: In each case, the material was cDNA or gDNA derived from T cells, B-cell-depleted T cells, or PBMCs.

This CDR3 spans 16 amino acids. The germline CDR1 and CDR2 sequences are SGHRS and YFSETQ. Unmatched junction bases numbered 7, after V lost 0 bases and J lost 6 bases. TCRdb's table, derived via immunoSEQ multiplex PCR, lists solely in-frame clones and lacks some. There are around 300,000 clones in the sample; 86% occur only once, and approximately 3% lies in the top ten. Sequenced material: peripheral blood. The gene calls are TRBV5-1 and TRBJ2-1; 9 nucleotides line up with TRBD2. This receptor was identified in a young woman with active or convalescent COVID-19. CDR3 bases: TGCGCCAGCAGCTTGGAGGCGGGGGGGCTAGGCAATGAGCAGTTCTTC. Translated: CASSLEAGGLGNEQFF.